This paragraph reports one T cell receptor beta chain. Antigen unknown. The sample's treatment: AdE1-LMPpoly-expanded autologous EBV-specific T-cell therapy followed by anti-PD-1 nivolumab. This entry comes from a study of EBV T-cell therapy then PD-1 blockade in nasopharyngeal carcinoma. Measured with immunoSEQ multiplex PCR; TCRdb has only the in-frame clones, and not every one. The sample contains about 24,000 clones, 84% of which appear only once. V lost 1 base, J lost 2 bases, and 9 bases lay in between. Germline CDR1 SGHVS, CDR2 FNYEAQ. The CDR3 runs to 14 residues. V and J are TRBV7-6 and TRBJ2-7; D unclear. The sequence derives from a man in his forties with nasopharyngeal carcinoma. This specimen was CD8+ T cells from blood, taken between days 55 and 70 from a patient whose treatment included autologous EBV-specific T cells and nivolumab. CDR3 in amino acids: CASSLDDETYEQYF. CDR3 DNA sequence: TGTGCCAGCAGCTTAGATGATGAGACCTACGAGCAGTACTTC.